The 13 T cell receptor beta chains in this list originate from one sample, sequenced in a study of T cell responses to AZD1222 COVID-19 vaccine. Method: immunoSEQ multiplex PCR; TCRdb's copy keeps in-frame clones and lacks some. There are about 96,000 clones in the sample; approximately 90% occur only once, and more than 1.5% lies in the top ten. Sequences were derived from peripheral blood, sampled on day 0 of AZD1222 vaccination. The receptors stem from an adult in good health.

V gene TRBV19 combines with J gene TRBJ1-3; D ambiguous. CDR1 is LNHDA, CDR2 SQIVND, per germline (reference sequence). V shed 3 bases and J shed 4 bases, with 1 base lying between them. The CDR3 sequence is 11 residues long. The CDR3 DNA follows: TGTGCCAGTAGTATCGGAAACACCATATATTTT. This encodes CASSIGNTIYF.

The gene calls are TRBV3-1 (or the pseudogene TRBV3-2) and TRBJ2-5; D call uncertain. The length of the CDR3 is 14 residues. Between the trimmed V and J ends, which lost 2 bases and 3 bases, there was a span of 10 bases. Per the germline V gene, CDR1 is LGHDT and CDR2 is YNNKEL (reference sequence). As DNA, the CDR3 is TGTGCCAGCAGCCAACAGTCGGTCAAAGAGACCCAGTACTTC. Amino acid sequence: CASSQQSVKETQYF.

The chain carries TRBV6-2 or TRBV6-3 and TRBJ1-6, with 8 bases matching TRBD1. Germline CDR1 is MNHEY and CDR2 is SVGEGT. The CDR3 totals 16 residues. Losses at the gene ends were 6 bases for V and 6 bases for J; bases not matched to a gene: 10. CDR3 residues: CASSSVRTGSNSPLHF. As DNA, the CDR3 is TGTGCCAGCAGCTCCGTGAGGACAGGGAGTAATTCACCCCTCCACTTT.

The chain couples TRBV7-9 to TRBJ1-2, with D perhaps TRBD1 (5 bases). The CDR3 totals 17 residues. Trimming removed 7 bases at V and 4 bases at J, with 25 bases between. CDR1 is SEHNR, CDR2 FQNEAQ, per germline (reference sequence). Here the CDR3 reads CASTGMGLADGAYGYTF. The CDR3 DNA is TGTGCCAGCACCGGGATGGGGTTGGCAGACGGGGCCTATGGCTACACCTTC. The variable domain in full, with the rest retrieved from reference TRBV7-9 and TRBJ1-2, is DTGVSQNPRHKITKRGQNVTFRCDPISEHNRLYWYRQTLGQGPEFLTYFQNEAQLEKSRLLSDRFSAERPKGSFSTLEIQRTEQGDSAMYLCASTGMGLADGAYGYTFGSGTRLTVV.

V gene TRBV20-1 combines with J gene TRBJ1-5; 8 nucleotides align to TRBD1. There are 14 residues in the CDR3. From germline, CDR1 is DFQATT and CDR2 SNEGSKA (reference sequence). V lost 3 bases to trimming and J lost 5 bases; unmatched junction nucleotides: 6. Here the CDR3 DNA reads TGCAGTGCTAGTCAGGGGGCGGGGGATCAGCCCCAGCATTTT. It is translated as CSASQGAGDQPQHF.

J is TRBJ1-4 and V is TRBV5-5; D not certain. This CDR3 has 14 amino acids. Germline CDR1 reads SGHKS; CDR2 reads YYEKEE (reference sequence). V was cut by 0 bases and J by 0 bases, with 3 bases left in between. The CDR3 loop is CASSLEPTNEKLFF. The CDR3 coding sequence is TGTGCCAGCAGCTTGGAGCCAACTAATGAAAAACTGTTTTTT.

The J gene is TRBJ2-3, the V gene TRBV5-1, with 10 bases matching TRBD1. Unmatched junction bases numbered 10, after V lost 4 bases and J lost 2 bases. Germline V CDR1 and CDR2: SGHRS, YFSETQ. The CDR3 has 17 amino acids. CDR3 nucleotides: TGCGCCAGCAGCCCGGCGAGGGACAGGGGCCTCACAGATACGCAGTATTTT. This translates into CASSPARDRGLTDTQYF.

The CDR3 sequence is CAWSPDSEAFF. For the CDR3, the DNA is TGTGCCTGGAGTCCGGACTCCGAAGCTTTCTTT. The rearrangement uses TRBV30 and TRBJ1-1; unclear D gene. The CDR3 spans 11 residues. Per the germline V gene, CDR1 is GTSNPN and CDR2 is SVGIG (reference sequence). Between the trimmed V and J ends, which lost 2 bases and 8 bases, there was a span of 9 bases.

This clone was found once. The CDR3 loop is CASSFDRGYGYTF. The CDR3 nucleotides read TGTGCCAGCAGTTTCGACAGGGGCTATGGCTACACCTTC. The chain joins TRBV27 to TRBJ1-2, with 8 positions matching TRBD1. V lost 3 bases, J lost 4 bases, and 1 base stayed unmatched. This CDR3 spans 13 amino acids. Germline V gives CDR1 MNHEY, CDR2 SMNVEV (reference sequence).

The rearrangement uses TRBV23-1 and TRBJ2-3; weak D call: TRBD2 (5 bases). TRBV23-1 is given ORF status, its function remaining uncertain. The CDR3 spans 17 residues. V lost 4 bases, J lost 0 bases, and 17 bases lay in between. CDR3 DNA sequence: TGCGCCAGCAGTCTTTGGGCGGGCTCCGCTAGCACAGATACGCAGTATTTT. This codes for CASSLWAGSASTDTQYF.

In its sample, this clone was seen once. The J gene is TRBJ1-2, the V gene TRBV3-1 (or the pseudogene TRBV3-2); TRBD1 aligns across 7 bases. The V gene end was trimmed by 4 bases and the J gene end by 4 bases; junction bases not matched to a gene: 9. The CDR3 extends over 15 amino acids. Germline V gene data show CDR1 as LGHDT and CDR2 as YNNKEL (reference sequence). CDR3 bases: TGTGCCAGCAGCCCTGGGGCAGGGGGTCCCTATGGCTACACCTTC. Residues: CASSPGAGGPYGYTF.

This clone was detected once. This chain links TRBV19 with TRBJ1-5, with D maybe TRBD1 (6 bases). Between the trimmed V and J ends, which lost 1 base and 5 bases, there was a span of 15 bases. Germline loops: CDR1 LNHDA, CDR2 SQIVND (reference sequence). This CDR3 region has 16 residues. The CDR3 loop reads CASSIGVRGVDQPQHF. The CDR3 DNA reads TGTGCCAGTAGTATAGGGGTCAGGGGCGTTGATCAGCCCCAGCATTTT.

This CDR3 is CASSLVGYRDQNNEQFF. CDR3 nucleotide sequence: TGTGCCAGCAGCTTGGTTGGATACAGAGACCAAAACAATGAGCAGTTCTTC. The genes are TRBV5-6 and TRBJ2-1; no firm D call. V lost 0 bases and J lost 5, with 18 bases in between. Germline V gene data show CDR1 as SGHDT and CDR2 as YYEEEE. The CDR3 has 17 residues.